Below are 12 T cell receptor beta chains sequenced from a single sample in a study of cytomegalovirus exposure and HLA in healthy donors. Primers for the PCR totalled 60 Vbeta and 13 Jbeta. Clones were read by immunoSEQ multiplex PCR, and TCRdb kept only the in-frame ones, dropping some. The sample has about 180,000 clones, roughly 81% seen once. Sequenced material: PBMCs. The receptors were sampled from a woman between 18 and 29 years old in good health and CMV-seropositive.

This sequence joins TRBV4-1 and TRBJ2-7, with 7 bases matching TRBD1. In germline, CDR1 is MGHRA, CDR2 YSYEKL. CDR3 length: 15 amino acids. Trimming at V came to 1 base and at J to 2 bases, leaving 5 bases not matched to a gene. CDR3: CASSQVGTAPYEQYF. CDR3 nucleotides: TGCGCCAGCAGCCAAGTAGGGACAGCGCCCTACGAGCAGTACTTC.

CDR3 DNA: TGTGCCAGCACCGAGGGCAGCTATACGCAGTATTTT. Its protein product is CASTEGSYTQYF. The genes are TRBV25-1 and TRBJ2-3; maybe TRBD2 (5 bases). V lost 7 bases and J 7 bases, leaving 12 bases between the germline ends. Per the germline V gene, CDR1 is MGHDK and CDR2 is SYGVNS. This CDR3 comprises 12 residues.

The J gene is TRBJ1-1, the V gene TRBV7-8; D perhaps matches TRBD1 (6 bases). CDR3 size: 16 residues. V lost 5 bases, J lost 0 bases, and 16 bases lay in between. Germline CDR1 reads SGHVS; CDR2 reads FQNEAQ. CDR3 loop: CASSIKPGTLNTEAFF. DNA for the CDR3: TGTGCCAGCAGCATTAAGCCTGGGACACTGAACACTGAAGCTTTCTTT.

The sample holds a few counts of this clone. The CDR3, as DNA: TGTGCCAGCAGCTTAGGAGGGTGGGACAATGAGCAGTTCTTC. This sequence encodes CASSLGGWDNEQFF. The chain uses TRBV11-3 and TRBJ2-1, with D perhaps matching TRBD2 (5 bases). This CDR3 has 14 amino acids. V lost 1 base and J lost 5, with 9 bases in between. The germline V gene encodes CDR1 SGHNT and CDR2 YENEEA.

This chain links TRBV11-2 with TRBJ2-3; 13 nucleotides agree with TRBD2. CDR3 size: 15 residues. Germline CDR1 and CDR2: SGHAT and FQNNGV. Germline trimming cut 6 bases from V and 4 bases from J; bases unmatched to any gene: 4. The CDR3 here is CASSWGLAGSDTQYF. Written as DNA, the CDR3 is TGTGCCAGCAGTTGGGGACTAGCGGGGTCAGATACGCAGTATTTT.

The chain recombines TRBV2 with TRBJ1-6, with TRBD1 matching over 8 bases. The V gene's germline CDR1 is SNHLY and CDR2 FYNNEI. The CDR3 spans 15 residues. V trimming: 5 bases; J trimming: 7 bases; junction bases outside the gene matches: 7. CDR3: CASSPGQALNSPLHF. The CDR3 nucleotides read TGTGCCAGCAGTCCGGGACAGGCGTTGAATTCACCCCTCCACTTT.

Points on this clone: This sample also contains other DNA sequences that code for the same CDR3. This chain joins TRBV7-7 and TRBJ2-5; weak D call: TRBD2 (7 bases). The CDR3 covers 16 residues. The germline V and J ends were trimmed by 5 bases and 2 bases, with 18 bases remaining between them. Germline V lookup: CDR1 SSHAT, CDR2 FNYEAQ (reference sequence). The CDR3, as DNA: TGTGCCAGCAGCAGGGGGAGGGGAGGGCGGCAAGAGACCCAGTACTTC. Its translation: CASSRGRGGRQETQYF.

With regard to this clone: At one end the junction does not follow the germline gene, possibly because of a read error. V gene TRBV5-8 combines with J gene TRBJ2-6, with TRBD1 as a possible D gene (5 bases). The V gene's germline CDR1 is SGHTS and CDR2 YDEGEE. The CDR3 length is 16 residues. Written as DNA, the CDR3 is TGTGCCAGCAGCTTAAGAAGATTTGCTGGGGCCAACGGCCTGACTTTC. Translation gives CASSLRRFAGANGLTF.

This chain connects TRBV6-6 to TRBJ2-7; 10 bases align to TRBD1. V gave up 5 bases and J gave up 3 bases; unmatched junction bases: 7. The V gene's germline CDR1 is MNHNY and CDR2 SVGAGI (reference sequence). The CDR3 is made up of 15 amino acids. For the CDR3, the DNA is TGTGCCAGCAGTCCCGGGACAGGGGATTACTACGAGCAGTACTTC. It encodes CASSPGTGDYYEQYF.

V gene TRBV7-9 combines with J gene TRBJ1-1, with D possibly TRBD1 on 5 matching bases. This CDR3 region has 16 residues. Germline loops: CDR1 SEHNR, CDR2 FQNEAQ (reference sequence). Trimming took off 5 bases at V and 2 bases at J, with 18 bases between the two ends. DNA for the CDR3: TGTGCCAGCAGCCCCGGAGGGGCAGCATCCAACACTGAAGCTTTCTTT. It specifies CASSPGGAASNTEAFF. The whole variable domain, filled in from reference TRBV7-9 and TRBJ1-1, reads DTGVSQNPRHKITKRGQNVTFRCDPISEHNRLYWYRQTLGQGPEFLTYFQNEAQLEKSRLLSDRFSAERPKGSFSTLEIQRTEQGDSAMYLCASSPGGAASNTEAFFGQGTRLTVV.

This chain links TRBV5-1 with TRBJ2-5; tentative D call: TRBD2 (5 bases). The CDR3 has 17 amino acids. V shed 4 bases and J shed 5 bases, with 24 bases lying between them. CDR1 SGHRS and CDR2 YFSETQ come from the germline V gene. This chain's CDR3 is CASSLLGTGAWRETQYF. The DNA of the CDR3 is TGCGCCAGCAGCCTCTTGGGTACGGGTGCCTGGAGGGAGACCCAGTACTTC.

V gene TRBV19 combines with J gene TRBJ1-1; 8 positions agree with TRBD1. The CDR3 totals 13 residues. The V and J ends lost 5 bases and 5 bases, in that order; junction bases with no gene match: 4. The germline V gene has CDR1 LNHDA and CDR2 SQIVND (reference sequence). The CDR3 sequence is CASSDRGRTEAFF. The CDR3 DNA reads TGTGCCAGTAGTGACAGGGGAAGAACTGAAGCTTTCTTT.